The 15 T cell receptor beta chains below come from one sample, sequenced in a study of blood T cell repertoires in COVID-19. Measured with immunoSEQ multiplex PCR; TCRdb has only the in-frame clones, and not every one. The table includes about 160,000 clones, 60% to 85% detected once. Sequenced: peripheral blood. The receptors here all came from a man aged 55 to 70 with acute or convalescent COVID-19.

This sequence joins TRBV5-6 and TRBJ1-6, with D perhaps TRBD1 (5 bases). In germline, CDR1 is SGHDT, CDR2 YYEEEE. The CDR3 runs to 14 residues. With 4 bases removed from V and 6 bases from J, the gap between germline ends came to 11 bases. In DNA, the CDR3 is TGTGCCAGCAGCCTGGGGCAGTTTAATTCACCCCTCCACTTT. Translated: CASSLGQFNSPLHF.

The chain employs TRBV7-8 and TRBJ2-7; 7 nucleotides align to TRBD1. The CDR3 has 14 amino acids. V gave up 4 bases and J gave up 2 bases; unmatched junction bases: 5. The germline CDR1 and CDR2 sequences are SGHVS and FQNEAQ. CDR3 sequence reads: CASSYEGAPYEQYF. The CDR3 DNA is TGTGCCAGCAGCTACGAGGGGGCCCCCTACGAGCAGTACTTC.

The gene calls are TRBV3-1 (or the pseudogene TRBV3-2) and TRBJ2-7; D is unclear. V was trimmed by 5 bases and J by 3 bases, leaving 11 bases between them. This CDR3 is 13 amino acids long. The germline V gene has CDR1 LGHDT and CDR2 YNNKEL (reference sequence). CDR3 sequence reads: CASSATLGYEQYF. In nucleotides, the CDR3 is TGTGCCAGCAGCGCGACTCTAGGCTACGAGCAGTACTTC.

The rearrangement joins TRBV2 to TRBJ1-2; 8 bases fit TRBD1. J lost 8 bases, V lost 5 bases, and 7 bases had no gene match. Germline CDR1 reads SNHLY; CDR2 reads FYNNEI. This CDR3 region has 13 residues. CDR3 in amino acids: CASSPQGAHGYTF. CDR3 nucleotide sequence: TGTGCCAGCAGTCCCCAGGGGGCTCACGGCTACACCTTC. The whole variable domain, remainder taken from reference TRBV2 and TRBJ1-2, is EPEVTQTPSHQVTQMGQEVILRCVPISNHLYFYWYRQILGQKVEFLVSFYNNEISEKSEIFDDQFSVERPDGSNFTLKIRSTKLEDSAMYFCASSPQGAHGYTFGSGTRLTVV.

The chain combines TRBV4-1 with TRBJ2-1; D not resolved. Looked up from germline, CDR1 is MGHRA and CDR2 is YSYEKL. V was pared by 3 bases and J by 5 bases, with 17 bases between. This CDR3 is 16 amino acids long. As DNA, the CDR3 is TGCGCCAGCAGCCACCCAAACCAAGGCCTAGACAATGAGCAGTTCTTC. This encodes CASSHPNQGLDNEQFF.

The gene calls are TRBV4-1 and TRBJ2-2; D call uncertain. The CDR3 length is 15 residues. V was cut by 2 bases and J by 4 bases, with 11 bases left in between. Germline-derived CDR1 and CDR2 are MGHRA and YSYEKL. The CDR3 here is CASSQSPPGTGELFF. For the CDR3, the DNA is TGCGCCAGCAGCCAAAGCCCCCCGGGCACCGGGGAGCTGTTTTTT.

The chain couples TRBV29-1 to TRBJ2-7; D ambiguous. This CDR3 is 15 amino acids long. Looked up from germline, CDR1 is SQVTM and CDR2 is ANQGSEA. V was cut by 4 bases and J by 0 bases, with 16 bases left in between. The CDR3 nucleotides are TGCAGCGTTGGGCGGCCGTCCAGTAGCTCCTACGAGCAGTACTTC. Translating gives CSVGRPSSSSYEQYF.

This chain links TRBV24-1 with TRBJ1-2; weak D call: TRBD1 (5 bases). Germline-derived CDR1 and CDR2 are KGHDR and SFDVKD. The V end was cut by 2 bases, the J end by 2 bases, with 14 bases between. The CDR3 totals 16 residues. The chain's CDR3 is CATSDSGGRANYGYTF. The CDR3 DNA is TGTGCCACCAGTGATTCGGGAGGCAGGGCGAACTATGGCTACACCTTC.

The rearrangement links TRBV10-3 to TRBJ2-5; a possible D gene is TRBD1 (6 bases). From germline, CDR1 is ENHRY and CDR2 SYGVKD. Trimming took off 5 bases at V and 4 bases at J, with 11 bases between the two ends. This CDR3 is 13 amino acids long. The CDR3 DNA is TGTGCCATCAGTCGGGACATTGGAGAGACCCAGTACTTC. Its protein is CAISRDIGETQYF.

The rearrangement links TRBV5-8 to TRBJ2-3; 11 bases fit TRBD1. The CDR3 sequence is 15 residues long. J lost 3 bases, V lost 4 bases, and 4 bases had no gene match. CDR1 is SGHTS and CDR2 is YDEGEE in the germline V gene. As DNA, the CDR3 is TGTGCCAGCAGCGCCGGACAGGGGGCAACAGATACGCAGTATTTT. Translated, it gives CASSAGQGATDTQYF.

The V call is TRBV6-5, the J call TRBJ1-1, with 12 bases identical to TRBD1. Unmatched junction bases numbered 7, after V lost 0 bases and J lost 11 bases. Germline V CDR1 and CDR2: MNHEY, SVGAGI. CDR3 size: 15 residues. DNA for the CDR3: TGTGCCAGCAGTTACTCGAGGCCGGGACAGGGGGCCGCTTTCTTT. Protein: CASSYSRPGQGAAFF.

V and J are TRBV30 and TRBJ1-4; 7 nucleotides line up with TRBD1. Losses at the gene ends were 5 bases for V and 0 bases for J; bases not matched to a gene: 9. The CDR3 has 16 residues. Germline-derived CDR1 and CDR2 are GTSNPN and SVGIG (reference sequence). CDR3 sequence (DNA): TGTGCCTGGGGCCAGGGGGTCGTCGCAACTAATGAAAAACTGTTTTTT. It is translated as CAWGQGVVATNEKLFF. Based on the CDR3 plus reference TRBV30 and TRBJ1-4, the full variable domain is SQTIHQWPATLVQPVGSPLSLECTVEGTSNPNLYWYRQAAGRGLQLLFYSVGIGQISSEVPQNLSASRPQDRQFILSSKKLLLSDSGFYLCAWGQGVVATNEKLFFGSGTQLSVL.

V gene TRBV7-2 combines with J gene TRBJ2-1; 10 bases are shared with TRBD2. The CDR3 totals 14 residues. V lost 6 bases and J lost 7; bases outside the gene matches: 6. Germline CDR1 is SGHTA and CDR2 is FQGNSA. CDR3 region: CASRRGLAQNEQFF. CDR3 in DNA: TGTGCCAGCAGGCGGGGACTAGCGCAGAATGAGCAGTTCTTC.

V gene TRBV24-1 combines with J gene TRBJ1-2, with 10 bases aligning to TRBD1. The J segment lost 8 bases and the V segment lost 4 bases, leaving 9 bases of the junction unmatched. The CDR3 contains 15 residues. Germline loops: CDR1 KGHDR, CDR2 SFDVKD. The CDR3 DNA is TGTGCCACCAGTGACCCGACAGGGGGCATGGAGGGCTACACCTTC. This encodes CATSDPTGGMEGYTF.

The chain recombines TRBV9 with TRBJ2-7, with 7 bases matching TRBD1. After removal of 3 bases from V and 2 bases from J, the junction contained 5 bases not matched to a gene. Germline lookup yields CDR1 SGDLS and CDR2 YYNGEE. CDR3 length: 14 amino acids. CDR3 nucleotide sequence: TGTGCCAGCAGCGGCCGGGACAGTACCTACGAGCAGTACTTC. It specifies CASSGRDSTYEQYF.